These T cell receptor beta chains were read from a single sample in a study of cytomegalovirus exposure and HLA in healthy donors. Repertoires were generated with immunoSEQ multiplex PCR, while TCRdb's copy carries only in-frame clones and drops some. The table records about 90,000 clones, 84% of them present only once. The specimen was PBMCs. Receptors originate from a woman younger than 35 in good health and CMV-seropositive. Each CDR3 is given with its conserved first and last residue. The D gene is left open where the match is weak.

CDR3aa: CASSAYQSGTGDYGYTF; v_gene: TRBV9; d_gene: TRBD1; j_gene: TRBJ1-2
CDR3aa: CASSLFSGGEGTQYF; v_gene: TRBV7-7; d_gene: TRBD2; j_gene: TRBJ2-5
CDR3aa: CASGQGGETQYF; v_gene: TRBV19; d_gene: NA; j_gene: TRBJ2-5
CDR3aa: CASRPSGTASGNTIYF; v_gene: TRBV19; d_gene: TRBD1; j_gene: TRBJ1-3
CDR3aa: CSVVDRGEQETQYF; v_gene: TRBV29-1; d_gene: TRBD1; j_gene: TRBJ2-5
CDR3aa: CASSLIPSGVTGELFF; v_gene: TRBV27; d_gene: TRBD2; j_gene: TRBJ2-2
CDR3aa: CASRDPTSAFYEQYF; v_gene: TRBV6-5; d_gene: TRBD2; j_gene: TRBJ2-7
CDR3aa: CARRGTGADEQYF; v_gene: TRBV5-6; d_gene: TRBD1; j_gene: TRBJ2-7
CDR3aa: CASGTDNEKLFF; v_gene: TRBV28; d_gene: TRBD1; j_gene: TRBJ1-4
CDR3aa: CASSQGRLAGGLDTQYF; v_gene: TRBV2; d_gene: TRBD2; j_gene: TRBJ2-3
CDR3aa: CASTPTPGTGGNEQYF; v_gene: TRBV19; d_gene: TRBD1; j_gene: TRBJ2-7
CDR3aa: CACRQGAGNTIYF; v_gene: TRBV30; d_gene: TRBD1; j_gene: TRBJ1-3
CDR3aa: CASSTRTVYNSPLHF; v_gene: TRBV6-5; d_gene: NA; j_gene: TRBJ1-6
CDR3aa: CASRGPGREDTQYF; v_gene: TRBV6-5; d_gene: NA; j_gene: TRBJ2-3
CDR3aa: CASSYFSGTEAFF; v_gene: TRBV6-5; d_gene: NA; j_gene: TRBJ1-1
CDR3aa: CASSSPGWGGAPDTQYF; v_gene: TRBV7-6; d_gene: NA; j_gene: TRBJ2-3
CDR3aa: CASSQKQSPTGNEQFF; v_gene: TRBV4-2; d_gene: NA; j_gene: TRBJ2-1
CDR3aa: CASTSLLSSYNSPLHF; v_gene: TRBV28; d_gene: NA; j_gene: TRBJ1-6
CDR3aa: CASSLERRGYTF; v_gene: TRBV7-9; d_gene: NA; j_gene: TRBJ1-2
CDR3aa: CASSHPVSQGVSTDTQYF; v_gene: TRBV9; d_gene: TRBD1; j_gene: TRBJ2-3
CDR3aa: CASSHADRENTEAFF; v_gene: TRBV4-1; d_gene: TRBD1; j_gene: TRBJ1-1
CDR3aa: CASSESGGFDYGYTF; v_gene: TRBV6-1; d_gene: NA; j_gene: TRBJ1-2
CDR3aa: CASSLELSYNSPLHF; v_gene: TRBV5-1; d_gene: NA; j_gene: TRBJ1-6
CDR3aa: CSVRQSQNQPQHF; v_gene: TRBV29-1; d_gene: NA; j_gene: TRBJ1-5
CDR3aa: CASSPNRGFHEQYF; v_gene: TRBV6-5; d_gene: TRBD1; j_gene: TRBJ2-7
CDR3aa: CASSLGGPGEKLFF; v_gene: TRBV5-6; d_gene: NA; j_gene: TRBJ1-4
CDR3aa: CASSDLAGIRFREQYF; v_gene: TRBV2; d_gene: TRBD2; j_gene: TRBJ2-7
CDR3aa: CAWSVRGYGQPQHF; v_gene: TRBV30; d_gene: NA; j_gene: TRBJ1-5
CDR3aa: CASSTGSPSNEKLFF; v_gene: TRBV7-8; d_gene: NA; j_gene: TRBJ1-4
CDR3aa: CASSISGGGTDTQYF; v_gene: TRBV7-9; d_gene: TRBD2; j_gene: TRBJ2-3
CDR3aa: CASSPRTGLGEKLFF; v_gene: TRBV7-6; d_gene: TRBD1; j_gene: TRBJ1-4
CDR3aa: CASSPRDSNYGYTF; v_gene: TRBV9; d_gene: TRBD1; j_gene: TRBJ1-2
CDR3aa: CASSPTGGALPNYGYTF; v_gene: TRBV18; d_gene: TRBD1; j_gene: TRBJ1-2
CDR3aa: CASRPQTSGNYEQYF; v_gene: TRBV5-1; d_gene: TRBD2; j_gene: TRBJ2-7
CDR3aa: CASSDRSGVHNEQFF; v_gene: TRBV10-1; d_gene: TRBD2; j_gene: TRBJ2-1
CDR3aa: CASSTQGSPGLTSNGYTF; v_gene: TRBV27; d_gene: NA; j_gene: TRBJ1-2
CDR3aa: CASIRTSAVSYNEQFF; v_gene: TRBV19; d_gene: TRBD2; j_gene: TRBJ2-1
CDR3aa: CASSGAGGSNEQFF; v_gene: TRBV25-1; d_gene: TRBD2; j_gene: TRBJ2-1
CDR3aa: CASSSGQGLYEQYF; v_gene: TRBV18; d_gene: TRBD1; j_gene: TRBJ2-7
CDR3aa: CASSPRRGRGTYEQYF; v_gene: TRBV7-9; d_gene: NA; j_gene: TRBJ2-7
CDR3aa: CASSPGTLNTGELFF; v_gene: TRBV5-1; d_gene: NA; j_gene: TRBJ2-2
CDR3aa: CARSFYFSGDNEQFF; v_gene: TRBV5-3; d_gene: NA; j_gene: TRBJ2-1
CDR3aa: CASSFQGQGTNEQFF; v_gene: TRBV18; d_gene: TRBD1; j_gene: TRBJ2-1
CDR3aa: CASSSRGLANTGELFF; v_gene: TRBV5-1; d_gene: TRBD2; j_gene: TRBJ2-2
CDR3aa: CASSPDRGQPQHF; v_gene: TRBV10-1; d_gene: TRBD1; j_gene: TRBJ1-5
CDR3aa: CASSIVGGGTEAFF; v_gene: TRBV19; d_gene: NA; j_gene: TRBJ1-1
CDR3aa: CASSYRLAGYEQYF; v_gene: TRBV5-1; d_gene: TRBD2; j_gene: TRBJ2-7
CDR3aa: CASSPRTGGSDTQYF; v_gene: TRBV6-1; d_gene: TRBD1; j_gene: TRBJ2-3
CDR3aa: CASSFKAGAYGYTF; v_gene: TRBV6-5; d_gene: NA; j_gene: TRBJ1-2